This T cell receptor beta chain is drawn from a study of OX40 agonist ivuxolimab in advanced cancers. Study details: Patients were infused with ivuxolimab every 2 weeks at 0.01 to 10 mg/kg. Study-wide results and caveats: In a subset of nonresponders, normalized T-cell clonal expansion was also low. The study found among the lowest clonal expansion in partial responders at 0.1-3.0 mg/kg.

The sampling schedule covered blood at baseline, cycle 4 day 1, and cycle 7 day 1. Measured with immunoSEQ multiplex PCR; TCRdb has only the in-frame clones, and not every one. The sample has about 46,000 clones, 70% to 90% seen once. For this clone: Its target is not known.

Germline CDR1 is LNHDA and CDR2 is SQIVND (reference sequence). This CDR3 has 14 amino acids. J gave up 4 bases and V 3 bases, and 2 bases lay outside the gene matches. This specimen consisted of CD4+ or CD8+ T cells sorted from blood, obtained in a trial of the OX40 agonist ivuxolimab. The sequence was collected from an adult with an advanced solid tumor such as melanoma, head and neck, liver or kidney cancer. The chain recombines TRBV19 with TRBJ1-2; 10 bases fit TRBD1. For the CDR3, the DNA is TGTGCCAGTAGTATCGGGACAGGGGCCTATGGCTACACCTTC. As protein: CASSIGTGAYGYTF. Based on the CDR3 plus reference TRBV19 and TRBJ1-2, the full variable domain is DGGITQSPKYLFRKEGQNVTLSCEQNLNHDAMYWYRQDPGQGLRLIYYSQIVNDFQKGDIAEGYSVSREKKESFPLTVTSAQKNPTAFYLCASSIGTGAYGYTFGSGTRLTVV.